The source of this T cell receptor beta chain is a study of memory B cells and T cells in multiple sclerosis. Study findings and constraints: Compartments had unequal clone-set sizes, affecting shared clonotype counts.

The V end lost 1 base, the J end lost 10 bases, and 8 bases lay between the germline ends. Germline CDR1 SGHAT, CDR2 FQNNGV. The CDR3 is 12 residues long. Of note for this clone: Its antigen is still unknown.

Stimulus-free culture yielded autoproliferating CFSE-dim and non-proliferating CFSE-high T cells, each sequenced separately. Pooled replicate wells came from about 5x10^7 CFSE-labeled PBMCs cultured 7 days without stimulus. The PBMCs received approximately 0.5 uM CFSE and serum-free culture with no added stimuli. The method was immunoSEQ multiplex PCR; TCRdb's version includes in-frame clones alone and lacks a portion of them. The sample carries some 48,000 clones, roughly 82% recorded once. The gene calls are TRBV11-2 and TRBJ2-1; D is unclear. This sequence originates from a human donor with multiple sclerosis. The sequenced sample was PBMCs from blood kept in culture. In nucleotides, the CDR3 is TGTGCCAGCAGCTTAGTCTTTGGCGAGCAGTTCTTC. Protein product: CASSLVFGEQFF.